This T cell receptor beta chain was identified during a study of CD4 T cells in relation to SARS-CoV-2 and coronaviruses. Across the whole study: The HLA restriction of the shared crossreactive spike epitopes was mapped.

As to this clone: Its antigen is currently unknown.

The method was immunoSEQ multiplex PCR; TCRdb's version includes in-frame clones alone and lacks a portion of them. This table holds just under 65,000 clones, around 93% found once. Per the germline V gene, CDR1 is SGDLS and CDR2 is YYNGEE. V lost 0 bases and J 2 bases, leaving 10 bases between the germline ends. This CDR3 region has 15 residues. CD4+ T cells from unexposed donors were obtained before the COVID-19 pandemic (2011-2018). Overall study findings and caveats: The cross-reactivity analysis covered only spike protein, not other viral proteins. No donor gave both pre-pandemic and post-infection samples. In roughly 65% of donors, memory CD4+ clonotypes crossrecognized SARS-CoV-2 and at least one common cold coronavirus spike.

The clonotype was recovered from a human donor in good health. This sequence joins TRBV9 and TRBJ2-3; D not resolved. Sequenced material: naive CD4+ T cells from PBMCs. Subset reported: naive CD4+ T cells isolated by negative enrichment. CDR3 nucleotide sequence: TGTGCCAGCAGCGTAGGAGGAGCCTTCACAGATACGCAGTATTTT. Translating gives CASSVGGAFTDTQYF.